This T cell receptor beta chain stems from a study of T cell responses to AZD1222 COVID-19 vaccine. V was pared by 9 bases and J by 4 bases, with 6 bases of the junction left unmatched. Germline V gene sequence: CDR1 SNHLY, CDR2 FYNNEI. The CDR3 runs to 13 residues. Generated by immunoSEQ multiplex PCR, the TCRdb table keeps only in-frame clones and is missing some. Counted here are 120,000 to 150,000 clones, approximately 90% occurring once; the ten biggest clones make up 2.8%. The chain has TRBV2 and TRBJ2-4; 7 bases line up with TRBD1. Specimen: peripheral blood, collected on day 0 of MenACWY control vaccination. This sequence originates from an adult in good health. This CDR3 is CASLGQPKNIQYF. CDR3 DNA: TGTGCCAGTCTGGGACAGCCAAAAAACATTCAGTACTTC.